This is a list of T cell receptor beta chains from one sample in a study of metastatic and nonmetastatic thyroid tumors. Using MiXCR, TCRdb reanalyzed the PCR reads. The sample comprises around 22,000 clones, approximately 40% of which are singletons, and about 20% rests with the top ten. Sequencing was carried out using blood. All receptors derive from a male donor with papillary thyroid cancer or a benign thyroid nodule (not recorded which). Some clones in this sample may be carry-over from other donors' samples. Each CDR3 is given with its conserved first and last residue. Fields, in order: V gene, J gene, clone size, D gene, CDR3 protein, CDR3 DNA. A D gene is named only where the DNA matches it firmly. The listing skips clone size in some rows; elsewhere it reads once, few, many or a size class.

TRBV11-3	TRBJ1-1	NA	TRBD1	CASSLIGQGTEAFF	TGTGCCAGCAGCTTAATAGGACAGGGCACTGAAGCTTTCTTT
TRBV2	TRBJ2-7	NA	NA	CASSEFSGTESYEQYF	TGTGCCAGCAGTGAATTTTCCGGGACGGAATCCTACGAGCAGTACTTC
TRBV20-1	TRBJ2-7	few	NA	CSASGQEFSYEQYF	TGCAGTGCTAGTGGGCAGGAGTTCTCCTACGAGCAGTACTTC
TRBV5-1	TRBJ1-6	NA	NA	CASSSLSGGESPLHF	TGCGCCAGCAGCTCCCTTAGTGGGGGCGAATCACCCCTCCACTTT
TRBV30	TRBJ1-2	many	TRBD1	CAWSKGQGLANYGYTF	TGTGCCTGGAGTAAAGGACAGGGTTTAGCTAACTATGGCTACACCTTC
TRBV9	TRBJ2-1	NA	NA	CASSVDDRTNFYNEQFF	TGTGCCAGCAGCGTAGATGATCGGACTAACTTTTACAATGAGCAGTTCTTC
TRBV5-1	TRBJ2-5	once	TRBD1	CASSSTGTEVPGETQYF	TGCGCCAGCAGCTCCACCGGGACAGAGGTACCAGGGGAGACCCAGTACTTC
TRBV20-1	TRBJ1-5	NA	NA	CSARAGRLNGPQHF	TGCAGTGCTAGAGCGGGCAGGTTAAATGGGCCCCAGCATTTT
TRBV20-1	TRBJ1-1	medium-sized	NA	CSARRPQNTEAFF	TGCAGTGCTAGGAGGCCCCAGAACACTGAAGCTTTCTTT
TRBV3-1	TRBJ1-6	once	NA	CASSQAGTPLHF	TGTGCCAGCAGCCAAGCTGGTACACCCCTCCACTTT
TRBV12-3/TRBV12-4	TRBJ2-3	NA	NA	CASSFGQGKKDTQYF	TGTGCCAGCAGTTTTGGGCAGGGAAAGAAGGATACGCAGTATTTT
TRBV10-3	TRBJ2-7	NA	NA	CAISEALPALGYEQYF	TGTGCCATCAGTGAGGCCCTGCCCGCGCTCGGGTACGAGCAGTACTTC
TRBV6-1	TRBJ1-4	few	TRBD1	CASSTGQKNEKLFF	TGTGCCAGCAGCACGGGACAGAAGAATGAAAAACTGTTTTTT
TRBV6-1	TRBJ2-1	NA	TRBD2	CASRGTSGTSYNEQFF	TGTGCCAGCAGGGGGACTAGCGGGACTTCCTACAATGAGCAGTTCTTC
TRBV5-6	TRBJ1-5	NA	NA	CASSSLWPYQPQHF	TGTGCCAGCAGCTCACTTTGGCCTTATCAGCCCCAGCATTTT
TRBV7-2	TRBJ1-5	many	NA	CASSDKRANQPQHF	TGTGCCAGCAGCGACAAACGCGCCAATCAGCCCCAGCATTTT
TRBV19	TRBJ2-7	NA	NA	CASSIGGRNRVNEQYF	TGTGCCAGTAGTATAGGAGGGAGAAACAGGGTCAACGAGCAGTACTTC
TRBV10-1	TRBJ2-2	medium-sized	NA	CASSDLDPNTGELFF	TGCGCCAGCAGTGATCTGGACCCAAACACCGGGGAGCTGTTTTTT
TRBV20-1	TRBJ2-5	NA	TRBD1	CSAIGTGQETQYF	TGCAGTGCTATAGGGACAGGTCAAGAGACCCAGTACTTC
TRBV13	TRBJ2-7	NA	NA	CASSPKNWYEQYF	TGTGCCAGCAGCCCGAAGAACTGGTACGAGCAGTACTTC
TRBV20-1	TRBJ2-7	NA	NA	CSARDLAVEQYF	TGCAGTGCTAGAGATCTGGCAGTCGAGCAGTACTTC
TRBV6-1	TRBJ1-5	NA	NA	CASSRGQVNSNQPQHF	TGTGCCAGCAGCAGGGGTCAAGTCAATAGCAATCAGCCCCAGCATTTT
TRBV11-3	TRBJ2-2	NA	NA	CASSLVGNTGELFF	TGTGCCAGCAGCTTAGTAGGTAACACCGGGGAGCTGTTTTTT
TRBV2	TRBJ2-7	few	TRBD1	CASRGTGNEQYF	TGTGCCAGCAGGGGGACAGGGAACGAGCAGTACTTC
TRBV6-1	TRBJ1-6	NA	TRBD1	CASRQGGDNSPLHF	TGTGCCAGCCGACAGGGTGGGGATAATTCACCCCTCCACTTT
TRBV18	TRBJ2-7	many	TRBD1	CASSRGPDGTAGTPYEQYF	TGTGCCAGCTCACGCGGACCAGACGGGACAGCTGGGACCCCCTACGAGCAGTACTTC
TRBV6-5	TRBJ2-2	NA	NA	CASSYYGSLNTGELFF	TGTGCCAGCAGTTACTACGGAAGTCTGAACACCGGGGAGCTGTTTTTT
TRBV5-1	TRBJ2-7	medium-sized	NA	CASSLGTGYEQYF	TGCGCCAGCAGCCTAGGGACGGGCTACGAGCAGTACTTC
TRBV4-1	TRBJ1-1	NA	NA	CASSQTGNTEAFF	TGCGCCAGCAGCCAAACGGGGAACACTGAAGCTTTCTTT
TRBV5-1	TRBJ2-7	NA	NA	CASSLDWNYEQYF	TGCGCCAGCAGCCTCGACTGGAACTACGAGCAGTACTTC
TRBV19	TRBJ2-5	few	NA	CASSPGGGRETQYF	TGTGCCAGTAGTCCCGGAGGGGGCCGCGAGACCCAGTACTTC
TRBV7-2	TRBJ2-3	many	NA	CASSLARVPGIDTQYF	TGTGCCAGCAGCTTAGCCCGAGTTCCGGGCATAGATACGCAGTATTTT
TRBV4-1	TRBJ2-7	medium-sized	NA	CASSQDEGFSYEQYF	TGCGCCAGCAGCCAAGATGAGGGATTCTCCTACGAGCAGTACTTC
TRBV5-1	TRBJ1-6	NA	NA	CASSLDWQGGYNSPLHF	TGCGCCAGCAGCTTGGATTGGCAGGGAGGCTATAATTCACCCCTCCACTTT
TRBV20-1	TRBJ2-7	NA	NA	CSASAASYEQYF	TGCAGTGCTAGCGCGGCTTCCTACGAGCAGTACTTC
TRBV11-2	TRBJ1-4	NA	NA	CASSPGKGTPNEKLFF	TGTGCCAGCAGCCCAGGGAAGGGAACCCCTAACGAAAAACTGTTTTTT
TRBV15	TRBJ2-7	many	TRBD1	CATSRDRTGRDEQYF	TGTGCCACCAGCAGAGACCGGACAGGCCGGGACGAGCAGTACTTC
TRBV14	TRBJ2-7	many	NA	CASSQGQGGQYF	TGTGCCAGCAGCCAAGGACAGGGAGGGCAGTACTTC
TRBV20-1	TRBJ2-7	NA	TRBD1	CSARPNRDRVSYEQYF	TGCAGTGCTAGACCGAACCGGGACAGGGTTAGCTACGAGCAGTACTTC
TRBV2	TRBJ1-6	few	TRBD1	CASSTLSTGDSPLHF	TGTGCCAGCTCTACCCTTTCGACAGGGGATTCACCCCTCCACTTT
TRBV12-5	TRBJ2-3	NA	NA	CATVGLTDTQYF	TGTGCTACAGTGGGGCTAACAGATACGCAGTATTTT
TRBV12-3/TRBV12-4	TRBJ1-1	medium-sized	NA	CASSFQETEAFF	TGTGCCAGCAGTTTCCAGGAGACTGAAGCTTTCTTT
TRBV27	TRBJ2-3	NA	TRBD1	CASSLLPGQGADTQYF	TGTGCCAGCAGTTTATTGCCCGGACAGGGGGCAGATACGCAGTATTTT
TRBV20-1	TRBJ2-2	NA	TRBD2	CSAPGTRRGGELFF	TGCAGTGCTCCCGGGACTAGAAGAGGCGGGGAGCTGTTTTTT